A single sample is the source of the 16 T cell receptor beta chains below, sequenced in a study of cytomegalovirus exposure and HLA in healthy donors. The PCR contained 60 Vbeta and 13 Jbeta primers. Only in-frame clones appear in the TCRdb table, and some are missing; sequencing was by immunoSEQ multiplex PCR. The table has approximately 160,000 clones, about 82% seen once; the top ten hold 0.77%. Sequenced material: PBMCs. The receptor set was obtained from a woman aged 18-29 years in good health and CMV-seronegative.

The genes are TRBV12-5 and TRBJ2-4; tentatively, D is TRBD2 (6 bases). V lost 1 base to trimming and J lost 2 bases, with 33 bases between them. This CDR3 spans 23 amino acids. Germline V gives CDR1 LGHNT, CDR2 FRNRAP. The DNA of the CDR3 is TGTGCTAGTGGTTTGGAGTTTACAGTTCCGGGAGCGATCAAAAGGTGGCCCAAAAACATTCAGTACTTC. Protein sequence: CASGLEFTVPGAIKRWPKNIQYF.

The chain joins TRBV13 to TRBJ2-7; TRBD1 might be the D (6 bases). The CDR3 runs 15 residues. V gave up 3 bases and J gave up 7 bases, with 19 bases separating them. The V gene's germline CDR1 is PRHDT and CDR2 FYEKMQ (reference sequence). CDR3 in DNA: TGTGCCAGCAGCTTGTTCGAGAAAACAGGGTCGGAGCAGTACTTC. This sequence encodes CASSLFEKTGSEQYF. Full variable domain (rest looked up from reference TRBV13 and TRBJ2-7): AAGVIQSPRHLIKEKRETATLKCYPIPRHDTVYWYQQGPGQDPQFLISFYEKMQSDKGSIPDRFSAQQFSDYHSELNMSSLELGDSALYFCASSLFEKTGSEQYFGPGTRLTVT.

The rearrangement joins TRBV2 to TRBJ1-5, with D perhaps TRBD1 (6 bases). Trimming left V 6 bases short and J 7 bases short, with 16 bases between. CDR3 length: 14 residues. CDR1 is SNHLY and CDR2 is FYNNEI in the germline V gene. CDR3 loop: CASSQYRAGQPQHF. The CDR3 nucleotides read TGTGCCAGCAGCCAATACAGGGCCGGGCAGCCCCAGCATTTT.

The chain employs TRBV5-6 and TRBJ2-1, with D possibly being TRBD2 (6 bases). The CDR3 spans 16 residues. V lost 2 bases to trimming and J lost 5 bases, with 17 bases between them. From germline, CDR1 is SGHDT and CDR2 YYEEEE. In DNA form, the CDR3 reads TGTGCCAGCAGCTTTCTCGGCGGGGCTCCGAACAATGAGCAGTTCTTC. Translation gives CASSFLGGAPNNEQFF.

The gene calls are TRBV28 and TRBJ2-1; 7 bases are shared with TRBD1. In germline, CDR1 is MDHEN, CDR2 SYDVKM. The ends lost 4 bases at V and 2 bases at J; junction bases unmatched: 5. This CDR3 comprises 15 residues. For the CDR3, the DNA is TGTGCCAGCAGTTCATCAGACAGGGCCTACAATGAGCAGTTCTTC. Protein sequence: CASSSSDRAYNEQFF.

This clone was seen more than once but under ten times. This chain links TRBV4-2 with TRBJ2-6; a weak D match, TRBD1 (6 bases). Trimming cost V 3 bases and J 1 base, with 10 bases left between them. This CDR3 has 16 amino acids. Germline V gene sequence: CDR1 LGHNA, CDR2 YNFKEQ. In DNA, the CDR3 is TGTGCCAGCAGCCACGGGACAATATCTGGGGCCAACGTCCTGACTTTC. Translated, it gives CASSHGTISGANVLTF.

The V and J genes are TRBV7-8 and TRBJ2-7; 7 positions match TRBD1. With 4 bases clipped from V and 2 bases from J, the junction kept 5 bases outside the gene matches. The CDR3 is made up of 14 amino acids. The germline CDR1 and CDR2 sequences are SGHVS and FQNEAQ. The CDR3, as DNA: TGTGCCAGCAGCTCTTGGACAGGACCCTACGAGCAGTACTTC. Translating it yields CASSSWTGPYEQYF.

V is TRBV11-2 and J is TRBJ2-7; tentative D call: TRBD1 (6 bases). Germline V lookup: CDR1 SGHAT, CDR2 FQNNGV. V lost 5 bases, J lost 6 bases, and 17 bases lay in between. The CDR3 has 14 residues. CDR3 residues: CASSPHAGTLEQYF. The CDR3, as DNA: TGTGCCAGCAGCCCTCATGCTGGGACACTCGAGCAGTACTTC.

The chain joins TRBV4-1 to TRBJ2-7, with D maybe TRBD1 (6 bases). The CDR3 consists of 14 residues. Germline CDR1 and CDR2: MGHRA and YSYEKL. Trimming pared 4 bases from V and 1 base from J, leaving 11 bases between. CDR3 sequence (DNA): TGCGCCAGCAGCCGTATCACAGGGTCCTACGAGCAGTACTTC. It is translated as CASSRITGSYEQYF.

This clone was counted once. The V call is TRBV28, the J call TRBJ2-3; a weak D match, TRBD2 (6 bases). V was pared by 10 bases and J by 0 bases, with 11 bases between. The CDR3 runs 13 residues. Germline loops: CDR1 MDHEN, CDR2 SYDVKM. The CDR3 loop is CATSGTSTDTQYF. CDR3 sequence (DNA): TGTGCCACCTCAGGGACTAGCACAGATACGCAGTATTTT. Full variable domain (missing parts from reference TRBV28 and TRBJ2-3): DVKVTQSSRYLVKRTGEKVFLECVQDMDHENMFWYRQDPGLGLRLIYFSYDVKMKEKGDIPEGYSVSREKKERFSLILESASTNQTSMYLCATSGTSTDTQYFGPGTRLTVL.

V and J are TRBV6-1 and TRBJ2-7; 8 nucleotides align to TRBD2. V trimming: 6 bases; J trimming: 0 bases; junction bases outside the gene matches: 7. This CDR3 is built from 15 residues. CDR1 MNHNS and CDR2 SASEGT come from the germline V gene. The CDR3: CASSLSGSSSYEQYF. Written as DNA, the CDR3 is TGTGCCAGCAGCCTCAGCGGGAGTTCCTCCTACGAGCAGTACTTC.

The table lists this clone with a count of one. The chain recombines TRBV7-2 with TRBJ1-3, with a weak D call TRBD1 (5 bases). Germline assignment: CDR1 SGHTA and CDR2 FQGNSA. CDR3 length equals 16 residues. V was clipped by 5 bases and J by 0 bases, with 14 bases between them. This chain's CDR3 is CASSPWGTFSGNTIYF. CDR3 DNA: TGTGCCAGCAGCCCCTGGGGCACTTTCTCTGGAAACACCATATATTTT. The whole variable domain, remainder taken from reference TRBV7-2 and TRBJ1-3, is GAGVSQSPSNKVTEKGKDVELRCDPISGHTALYWYRQSLGQGLEFLIYFQGNSAPDKSGLPSDRFSAERTGGSVSTLTIQRTQQEDSAVYLCASSPWGTFSGNTIYFGEGSWLTVV.

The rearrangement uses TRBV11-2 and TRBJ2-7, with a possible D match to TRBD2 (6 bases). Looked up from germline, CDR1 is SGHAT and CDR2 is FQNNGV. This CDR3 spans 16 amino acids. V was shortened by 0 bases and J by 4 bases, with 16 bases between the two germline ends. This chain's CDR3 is CASSLDPLASYYEQYF. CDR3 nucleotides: TGTGCCAGCAGCTTAGATCCCCTAGCGAGCTATTACGAGCAGTACTTC.

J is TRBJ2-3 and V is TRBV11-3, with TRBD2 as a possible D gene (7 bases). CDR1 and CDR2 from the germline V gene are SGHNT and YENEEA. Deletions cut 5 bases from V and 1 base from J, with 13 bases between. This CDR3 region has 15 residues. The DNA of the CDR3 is TGTGCCAGCAGCGCACGGGGGGCTCGCACAGATACGCAGTATTTT. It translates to CASSARGARTDTQYF.

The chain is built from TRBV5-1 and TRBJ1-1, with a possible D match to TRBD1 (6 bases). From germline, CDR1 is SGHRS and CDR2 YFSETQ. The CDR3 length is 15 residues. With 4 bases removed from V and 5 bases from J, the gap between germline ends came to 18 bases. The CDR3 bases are TGCGCCAGCAGCCTAAGGACAGCGGAAGGTACTGAAGCTTTCTTT. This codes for CASSLRTAEGTEAFF.

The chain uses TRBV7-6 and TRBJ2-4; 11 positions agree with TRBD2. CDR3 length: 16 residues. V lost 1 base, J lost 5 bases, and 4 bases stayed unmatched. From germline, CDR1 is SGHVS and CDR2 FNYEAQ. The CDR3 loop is CASSLEVAGGENIQYF. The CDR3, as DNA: TGTGCCAGCAGCTTAGAGGTAGCGGGAGGGGAAAACATTCAGTACTTC. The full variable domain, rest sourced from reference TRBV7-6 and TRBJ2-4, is GAGVSQSPRYKVTKRGQDVALRCDPISGHVSLYWYRQALGQGPEFLTYFNYEAQQDKSGLPNDRFSAERPEGSISTLTIQRTEQRDSAMYRCASSLEVAGGENIQYFGAGTRLSVL.